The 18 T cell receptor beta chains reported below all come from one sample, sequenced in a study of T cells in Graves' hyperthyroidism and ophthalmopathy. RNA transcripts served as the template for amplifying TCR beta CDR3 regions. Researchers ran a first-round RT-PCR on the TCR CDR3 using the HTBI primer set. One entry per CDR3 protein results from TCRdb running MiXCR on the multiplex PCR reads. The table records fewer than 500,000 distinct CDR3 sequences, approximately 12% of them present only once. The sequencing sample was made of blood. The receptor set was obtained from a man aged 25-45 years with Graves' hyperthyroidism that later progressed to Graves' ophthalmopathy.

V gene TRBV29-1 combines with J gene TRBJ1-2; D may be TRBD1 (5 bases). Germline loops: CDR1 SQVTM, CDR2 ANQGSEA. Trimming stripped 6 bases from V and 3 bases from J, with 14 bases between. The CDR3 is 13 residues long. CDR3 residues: CSVPGGGDYGYTF. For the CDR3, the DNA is TGCAGCGTCCCTGGGGGGGGGGACTATGGCTACACCTTC.

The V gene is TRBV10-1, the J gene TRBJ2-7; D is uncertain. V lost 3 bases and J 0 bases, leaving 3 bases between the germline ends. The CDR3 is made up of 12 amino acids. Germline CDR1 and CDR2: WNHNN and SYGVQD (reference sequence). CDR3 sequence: CASSDFSYEQYF. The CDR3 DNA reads TGCGCCAGCAGTGATTTCTCCTACGAGCAGTACTTC.

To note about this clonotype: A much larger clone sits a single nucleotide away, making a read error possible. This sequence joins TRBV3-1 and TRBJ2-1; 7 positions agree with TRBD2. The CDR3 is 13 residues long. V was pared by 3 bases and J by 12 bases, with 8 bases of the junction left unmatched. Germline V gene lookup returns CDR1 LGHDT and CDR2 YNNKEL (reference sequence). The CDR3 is CASSHGLVHGQFF. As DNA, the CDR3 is TGTGCCAGCAGCCACGGACTAGTTCATGGGCAGTTCTTC.

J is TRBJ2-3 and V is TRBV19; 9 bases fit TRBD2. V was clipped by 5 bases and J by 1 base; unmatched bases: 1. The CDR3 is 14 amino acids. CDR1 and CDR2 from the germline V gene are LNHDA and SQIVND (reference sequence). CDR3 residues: CASSASGGTDTQYF. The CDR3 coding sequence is TGTGCCAGTAGTGCTAGCGGGGGCACAGATACGCAGTATTTT.

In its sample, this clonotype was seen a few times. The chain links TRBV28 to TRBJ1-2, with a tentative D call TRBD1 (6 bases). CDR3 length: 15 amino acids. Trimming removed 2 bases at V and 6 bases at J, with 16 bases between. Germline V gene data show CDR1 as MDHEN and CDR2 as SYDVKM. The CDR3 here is CASSLAGGPFDGYTF. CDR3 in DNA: TGTGCCAGCAGTTTAGCGGGGGGGCCCTTCGATGGCTACACCTTC.

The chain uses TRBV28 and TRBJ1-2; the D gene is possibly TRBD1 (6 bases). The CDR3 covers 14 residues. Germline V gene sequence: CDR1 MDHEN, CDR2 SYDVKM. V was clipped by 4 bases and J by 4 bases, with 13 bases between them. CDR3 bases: TGTGCCAGCAGTTCCTTTACAGGGAGCTATGGCTACACCTTC. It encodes CASSSFTGSYGYTF.

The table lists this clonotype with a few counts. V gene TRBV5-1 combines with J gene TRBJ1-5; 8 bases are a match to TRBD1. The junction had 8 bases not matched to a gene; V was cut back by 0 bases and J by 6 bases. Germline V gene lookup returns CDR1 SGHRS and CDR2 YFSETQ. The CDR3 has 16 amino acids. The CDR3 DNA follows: TGCGCCAGCAGCTTGGGCCAGGGGGCGCCGGTTCAGCCCCAGCATTTT. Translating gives CASSLGQGAPVQPQHF.

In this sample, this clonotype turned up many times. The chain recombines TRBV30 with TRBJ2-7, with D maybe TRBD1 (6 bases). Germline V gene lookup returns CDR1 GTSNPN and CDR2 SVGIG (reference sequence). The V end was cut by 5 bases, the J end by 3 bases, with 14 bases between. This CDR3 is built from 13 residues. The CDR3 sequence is CAWGQGLDYEQYF. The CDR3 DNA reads TGTGCCTGGGGGCAGGGGCTTGACTACGAGCAGTACTTC.

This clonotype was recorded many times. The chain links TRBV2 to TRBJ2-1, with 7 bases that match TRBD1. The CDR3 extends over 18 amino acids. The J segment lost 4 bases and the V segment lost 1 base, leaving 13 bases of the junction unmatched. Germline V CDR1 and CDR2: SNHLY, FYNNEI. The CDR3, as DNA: TGTGCCAGCAGTGAAGGGCCAACAGGGGAGTTGCTGTACAATGAGCAGTTCTTC. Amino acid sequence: CASSEGPTGELLYNEQFF.

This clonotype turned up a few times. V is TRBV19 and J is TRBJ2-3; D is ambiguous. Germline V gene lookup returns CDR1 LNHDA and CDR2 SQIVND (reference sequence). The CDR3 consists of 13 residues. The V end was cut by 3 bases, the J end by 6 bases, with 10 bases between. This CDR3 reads CASSMGFGDTQYF. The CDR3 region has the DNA TGTGCCAGTAGTATGGGCTTCGGGGATACGCAGTATTTT.

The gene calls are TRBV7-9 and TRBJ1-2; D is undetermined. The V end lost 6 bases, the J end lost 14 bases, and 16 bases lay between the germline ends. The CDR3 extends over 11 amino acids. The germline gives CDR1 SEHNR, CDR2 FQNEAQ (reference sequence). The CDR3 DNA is TGTGCCAGCAGTTCGACGACCGCTGAAACCTTC. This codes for CASSSTTAETF.

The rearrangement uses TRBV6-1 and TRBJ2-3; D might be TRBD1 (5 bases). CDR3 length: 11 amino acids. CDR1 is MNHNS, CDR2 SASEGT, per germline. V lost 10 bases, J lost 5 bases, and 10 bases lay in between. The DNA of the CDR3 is TGTGCCACTATGCAGGGAGATACGCAGTATTTT. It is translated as CATMQGDTQYF.

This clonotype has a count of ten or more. The CDR3 DNA reads as TGTGCCATCAGTGCACCGGGACAGACCTTCTACGAGCAGTACTTC. Encoded protein: CAISAPGQTFYEQYF. V is TRBV10-3 and J is TRBJ2-7, with 7 bases that match TRBD1. The CDR3 consists of 15 residues. From germline, CDR1 is ENHRY and CDR2 SYGVKD. V shed 4 bases and J 3 bases; nucleotides not matched to a gene: 9.

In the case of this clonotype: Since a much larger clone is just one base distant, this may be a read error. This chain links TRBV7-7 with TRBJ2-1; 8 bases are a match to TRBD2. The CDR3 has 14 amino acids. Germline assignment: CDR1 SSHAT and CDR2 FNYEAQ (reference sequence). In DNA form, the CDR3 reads TGTGCTAGCAGCTCAAACCTACTAGCGGATAAGCAGTTCTTC. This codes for CASSSNLLADKQFF.

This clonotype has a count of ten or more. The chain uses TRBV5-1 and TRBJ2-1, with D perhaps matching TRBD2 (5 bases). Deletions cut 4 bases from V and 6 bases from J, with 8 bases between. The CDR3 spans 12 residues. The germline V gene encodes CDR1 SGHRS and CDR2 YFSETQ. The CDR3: CASSRRSNEQFF. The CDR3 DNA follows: TGCGCCAGCAGCCGGAGGAGCAATGAGCAGTTCTTC.

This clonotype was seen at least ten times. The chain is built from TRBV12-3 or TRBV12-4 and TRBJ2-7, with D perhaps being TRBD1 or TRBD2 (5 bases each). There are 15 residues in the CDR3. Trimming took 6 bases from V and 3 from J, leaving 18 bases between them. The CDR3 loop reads CASRKTRDGFYEQYF. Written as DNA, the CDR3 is TGTGCCAGCAGAAAAACCCGGGACGGATTCTACGAGCAGTACTTC.

The CDR3 nucleotides read TGTGCCAGCAGTTCCGCTCGACAGGGCGAGACCCAGTACTTC. As protein: CASSSARQGETQYF. The rearrangement links TRBV27 to TRBJ2-5; TRBD1 matches at 7 bases. The V and J ends lost 4 bases and 5 bases, in that order; junction bases with no gene match: 7. Germline values: CDR1 MNHEY, CDR2 SMNVEV (reference sequence). The CDR3 covers 14 residues.

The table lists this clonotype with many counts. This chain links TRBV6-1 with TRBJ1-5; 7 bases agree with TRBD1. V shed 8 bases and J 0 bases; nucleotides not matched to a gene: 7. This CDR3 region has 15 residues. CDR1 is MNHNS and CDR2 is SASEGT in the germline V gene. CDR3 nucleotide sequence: TGTGCCAGCTCCCAGGGGGGATTTAGCAATCAGCCCCAGCATTTT. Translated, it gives CASSQGGFSNQPQHF.